This T cell receptor (beta chain) was found in a study of blood T cell repertoires in COVID-19. Looking at the study overall: The analysed material was cDNA or gDNA that came from T cells, B-cell-depleted T cells, or PBMCs.

Only in-frame clones appear in the TCRdb table, and some are missing; sequencing was by immunoSEQ multiplex PCR. The table has some 110,000 clones, roughly 90% seen once. Germline values: CDR1 SGDLS, CDR2 YYNGEE. The CDR3 runs to 16 residues. The V end was cut by 4 bases, the J end by 2 bases, with 18 bases between. The sequence came from a human donor in a cohort sampled during active COVID-19. The V and J genes are TRBV9 and TRBJ2-5; TRBD2 might be the D (5 bases). Material for sequencing was peripheral blood. The DNA for the CDR3 is TGTGCCAGCAGCCCCCGCGAGGGCGCCTGGCAAGAGACCCAGTACTTC. It specifies CASSPREGAWQETQYF.